Presented here are 32 T cell receptor beta chains from one specimen sequenced in a study of cytotoxic CD8 clonotypes in ibrutinib-treated CLL. Here immunoSEQ multiplex PCR was the method, and the copy in TCRdb shows in-frame clones only, minus some. The repertoire has around 150,000 clones, 80% of them found once; the top ten carry roughly 7.6%. Sequencing was performed on PBMCs, taken after 36 months of ibrutinib treatment. Receptor source: a human donor with chronic lymphocytic leukemia.

The genes are TRBV19 and TRBJ2-2; 7 nucleotides line up with TRBD1. Germline loops: CDR1 LNHDA, CDR2 SQIVND (reference sequence). The CDR3 sequence is 15 residues long. V was clipped by 7 bases and J by 3 bases; unmatched bases: 8. The CDR3 loop reads CASTRDRAYTGELFF. The CDR3 bases are TGTGCCAGTACCCGAGACAGGGCTTACACCGGGGAGCTGTTTTTT. Filled out from reference TRBV19 and TRBJ2-2, the complete variable domain reads DGGITQSPKYLFRKEGQNVTLSCEQNLNHDAMYWYRQDPGQGLRLIYYSQIVNDFQKGDIAEGYSVSREKKESFPLTVTSAQKNPTAFYLCASTRDRAYTGELFFGEGSRLTVL.

The rearrangement uses TRBV28 and TRBJ2-5, with D perhaps matching TRBD1 or TRBD2 (6 bases each). CDR3 size: 12 residues. Per the germline V gene, CDR1 is MDHEN and CDR2 is SYDVKM. The germline V and J ends were trimmed by 6 bases and 7 bases, with 12 bases remaining between them. In DNA form, the CDR3 reads TGTGCCAGCAGGGGGGCCGGGGGGACCCAGTACTTC. Translation gives CASRGAGGTQYF.

The chain has TRBV28 and TRBJ1-1, with D perhaps TRBD1 (6 bases). V shed 1 base and J shed 5 bases, with 14 bases lying between them. Germline CDR1 MDHEN, CDR2 SYDVKM. The CDR3 spans 15 residues. The CDR3 coding sequence is TGTGCCAGCAGTTTATTTAGGACAGAAGGGACTGAAGCTTTCTTT. Its translation: CASSLFRTEGTEAFF.

There are a few counts of this clone. This chain joins TRBV6-6 and TRBJ1-1; no definite D call. Germline CDR1 and CDR2: MNHNY and SVGAGI (reference sequence). Trimming took 0 bases from V and 1 from J, leaving 12 bases between them. There are 16 residues in the CDR3. CDR3 region: CASSYSREAPNTEAFF. The CDR3 DNA is TGTGCCAGCAGTTACTCGAGGGAAGCCCCGAACACTGAAGCTTTCTTT.

The gene calls are TRBV5-1 and TRBJ2-1; TRBD2 matches 10 bases. This CDR3 comprises 14 residues. In germline, CDR1 is SGHRS, CDR2 YFSETQ. V dropped 7 bases and J dropped 6; count of bases not matched to a gene: 7. The CDR3 nucleotides are TGCGCCAGCTCGAGGACTAGCGGAGTCAATGAGCAGTTCTTC. This encodes CASSRTSGVNEQFF.

This chain links TRBV7-9 with TRBJ2-6, with D unresolved. The CDR3 contains 14 residues. Germline assignment: CDR1 SEHNR and CDR2 FQNEAQ (reference sequence). V was clipped by 3 bases and J by 4 bases, with 7 bases between them. The CDR3 DNA follows: TGTGCCAGCAGCTTTGATAAGGGGGCCAACGTCCTGACTTTC. Protein sequence: CASSFDKGANVLTF.

This chain joins TRBV5-1 and TRBJ2-4, with no clear D. The CDR3 has 16 amino acids. The germline gives CDR1 SGHRS, CDR2 YFSETQ. V gave up 1 base and J gave up 0 bases, with 11 bases separating them. The chain's CDR3 is CASSLNRRLAKNIQYF. CDR3 coding DNA: TGCGCCAGCAGCTTGAATAGGCGACTAGCCAAAAACATTCAGTACTTC.

The chain is built from TRBV5-1 and TRBJ2-1, with D uncertain. Trimming cost V 2 bases and J 0 bases, with 9 bases left between them. CDR1 is SGHRS and CDR2 is YFSETQ in the germline V gene. The CDR3 contains 15 residues. CDR3 in amino acids: CASSFASTSYNEQFF. CDR3 sequence (DNA): TGCGCCAGCAGCTTCGCTAGTACCTCCTACAATGAGCAGTTCTTC.

This clone was picked up one time. The chain couples TRBV4-1 to TRBJ2-7; 11 bases are a match to TRBD2. V gave up 2 bases and J gave up 3 bases; unmatched junction bases: 6. Germline loops: CDR1 MGHRA, CDR2 YSYEKL. This CDR3 contains 16 residues. The CDR3 DNA reads TGCGCCAGCAGCCAACCTACTAGCGGGGGACGCTACGAGCAGTACTTC. This translates into CASSQPTSGGRYEQYF.

This chain joins TRBV28 and TRBJ1-2, with D uncertain. The CDR3 runs to 11 residues. V was cut by 8 bases and J by 3 bases, with 7 bases left in between. Germline CDR1 is MDHEN and CDR2 is SYDVKM. The CDR3 here is CASRTHYGYTF. The CDR3 coding sequence is TGTGCCAGCCGAACACACTATGGCTACACCTTC.

This chain uses TRBV13 with TRBJ2-5; perhaps D is TRBD1 or TRBD2 (7 bases each). Germline values: CDR1 PRHDT, CDR2 FYEKMQ (reference sequence). V was shortened by 3 bases and J by 3 bases, with 20 bases between the two germline ends. This CDR3 has 17 residues. CDR3 in DNA: TGTGCCAGCAGCTTCCCCTTACAGGGGAGGGTGGAAGAGACCCAGTACTTC. Amino acids: CASSFPLQGRVEETQYF.

The chain employs TRBV6-1 and TRBJ1-2; TRBD1 agrees at 8 bases. Germline assignment: CDR1 MNHNS and CDR2 SASEGT. The CDR3 has 15 amino acids. Trimming took 6 bases from V and 4 from J; bases not matched to a gene: 10. In DNA form, the CDR3 reads TGTGCCAGCAGGGCTACAGGGGGGGTTAGCTATGGCTACACCTTC. Its translation is CASRATGGVSYGYTF.

Points on this clone: The sample has other DNA sequences that encode this CDR3 too. CDR3 DNA sequence: TGTGCCAGCAGCTTAGTTAGTCCTAGTGGGAGTTCTGAGACCCAGTACTTC. It is translated as CASSLVSPSGSSETQYF. The rearrangement uses TRBV11-2 and TRBJ2-5, with D perhaps matching TRBD2 (5 bases). Germline CDR1 is SGHAT and CDR2 is FQNNGV. V lost 1 base, J lost 5 bases, and 20 bases lay in between. The CDR3 sequence is 17 residues long.

This chain joins TRBV11-2 and TRBJ1-4; 7 nucleotides agree with TRBD1. The CDR3 length is 19 residues. Per the germline V gene, CDR1 is SGHAT and CDR2 is FQNNGV. Trimming removed 0 bases from V and 0 bases from J; junction bases left unmatched: 10. The CDR3 loop is CASSLDERAGGPTNEKLFF. DNA for the CDR3: TGTGCCAGCAGCTTAGATGAACGGGCAGGGGGACCAACTAATGAAAAACTGTTTTTT.

This chain uses TRBV5-6 with TRBJ2-5; D not certain. The assigned J gene may be wrong: the sequence end matches TRBJ2-7 better. Germline assignment: CDR1 SGHDT and CDR2 YYEEEE. The CDR3 runs 12 residues. CDR3 residues: CASTLGFHEQYF. The CDR3, as DNA: TGTGCCAGCACCCTTGGGTTCCACGAGCAGTACTTC.

The chain uses TRBV6-5 and TRBJ2-5; the D gene is possibly TRBD2 (6 bases). CDR1 MNHEY and CDR2 SVGAGI come from the germline V gene. Trimming removed 4 bases at V and 1 base at J, with 10 bases between. This CDR3 is built from 14 residues. The CDR3 sequence: CASSSATSQETQYF. The CDR3, as DNA: TGTGCCAGCAGTTCTGCGACTAGCCAAGAGACCCAGTACTTC.

The chain carries TRBV15 and TRBJ2-1; D remains ambiguous. The CDR3 sequence is 17 residues long. V gave up 0 bases and J gave up 4 bases, with 16 bases separating them. Germline lookup yields CDR1 LNHNV and CDR2 YYDKDF (reference sequence). CDR3 DNA: TGTGCCACCAGCAGAGAATGGTTATACCACTTATACAATGAGCAGTTCTTC. Translating gives CATSREWLYHLYNEQFF.

This chain joins TRBV27 and TRBJ2-7; 9 nucleotides match TRBD1. CDR3 size: 15 residues. The V segment lost 3 bases and the J segment 2 bases; nucleotides outside the gene matches: 5. Germline CDR1 and CDR2: MNHEY and SMNVEV (reference sequence). CDR3 region: CASSLEQGATYEQYF. CDR3 bases: TGTGCCAGCAGTTTGGAACAGGGGGCCACCTACGAGCAGTACTTC.

The rearrangement links TRBV6-1 to TRBJ2-7; no reliable D call. V was clipped by 2 bases and J by 5 bases, with 7 bases between them. The CDR3 consists of 12 residues. Per germline, CDR1 MNHNS and CDR2 SASEGT. In DNA, the CDR3 is TGTGCCAGCAGTGAACGTTACGACGAGCAGTACTTC. Its protein product is CASSERYDEQYF.

The chain employs TRBV4-1 and TRBJ1-2; D is possibly TRBD1 (6 bases). The CDR3 has 16 residues. Between the trimmed V and J ends, which lost 1 base and 4 bases, there was a span of 16 bases. Germline V CDR1 and CDR2: MGHRA, YSYEKL. CDR3 protein: CASSQVMEGVGYGYTF. The CDR3 DNA follows: TGCGCCAGCAGCCAAGTAATGGAGGGGGTAGGCTATGGCTACACCTTC.

The gene calls are TRBV5-1 and TRBJ2-5; D possibly uses TRBD1 or TRBD2 (5 bases each). Deletions cut 4 bases from V and 4 bases from J, with 17 bases between. The CDR3 spans 15 residues. CDR1 and CDR2 from the germline V gene are SGHRS and YFSETQ. Here the CDR3 DNA reads TGCGCCAGCAGCGACGGACTCAGGGTGGGAGAGACCCAGTACTTC. Residues: CASSDGLRVGETQYF.

CDR3 sequence: CASSRIRDRVPINYGYTF. The CDR3 DNA reads as TGTGCCAGCAGCCGCATCCGGGACAGGGTACCCATCAACTATGGCTACACCTTC. The chain employs TRBV7-9 and TRBJ1-2; 9 nucleotides agree with TRBD1. Germline CDR1 and CDR2: SEHNR and FQNEAQ (reference sequence). There are 18 residues in the CDR3. V lost 5 bases to trimming and J lost 2 bases; unmatched junction nucleotides: 15.

The V call is TRBV5-1, the J call TRBJ2-2; 7 nucleotides align to TRBD2. This CDR3 has 13 residues. V lost 5 bases and J lost 6; bases outside the gene matches: 4. The germline gives CDR1 SGHRS, CDR2 YFSETQ. CDR3 nucleotide sequence: TGCGCCAGCAGGGCGGGGGTGTCCGGGGAGCTGTTTTTT. It specifies CASRAGVSGELFF.

The V gene is TRBV9, the J gene TRBJ2-7; D is tentatively TRBD1 or TRBD2 (5 bases each). Germline assignment: CDR1 SGDLS and CDR2 YYNGEE. The CDR3 is made up of 13 amino acids. V dropped 4 bases and J dropped 0 bases, with 8 bases sitting between them. Written as DNA, the CDR3 is TGTGCCAGCAGCACTGGGACCTCCTACGAGCAGTACTTC. This gives the protein CASSTGTSYEQYF.

The chain is built from TRBV5-1 and TRBJ2-7, with D perhaps matching TRBD1 (6 bases). This CDR3 is built from 11 residues. Germline-derived CDR1 and CDR2 are SGHRS and YFSETQ. V was pared by 4 bases and J by 6 bases, with 8 bases between. DNA for the CDR3: TGCGCCAGCAGCGCCAGGGGCGAGCAGTACTTC. Its protein product is CASSARGEQYF.

The CDR3, as DNA: TGTGCCAGCAGCCGACGGCGGGAGGGTTACGAGCAGTACTTC. The encoded protein is CASSRRREGYEQYF. The chain recombines TRBV6-6 with TRBJ2-7; 9 bases align to TRBD2. Losses at the gene ends were 6 bases for V and 4 bases for J; bases not matched to a gene: 7. The germline CDR1 and CDR2 sequences are MNHNY and SVGAGI (reference sequence). The CDR3 contains 14 residues.

The chain recombines TRBV6-5 with TRBJ1-4; D is unresolved. In germline, CDR1 is MNHEY, CDR2 SVGAGI. The CDR3 is 15 amino acids. V was shortened by 5 bases and J by 4 bases, with 14 bases between the two germline ends. The CDR3 here is CASSPDPTLNEKLFF. CDR3 bases: TGTGCCAGCAGTCCGGACCCTACACTTAATGAAAAACTGTTTTTT.

The DNA for the CDR3 is TGTGCCACCAGCATCTTCTCCGGGAGGGGGGCTTTCTTT. Its translation is CATSIFSGRGAFF. V is TRBV15 and J is TRBJ1-1; a weak D match, TRBD1 (6 bases). The CDR3 sequence is 13 residues long. The V end was cut by 4 bases, the J end by 11 bases, with 17 bases between. Germline assignment: CDR1 LNHNV and CDR2 YYDKDF (reference sequence).

This clone turned up a few times. This rearrangement joins TRBV7-9 to TRBJ2-7; D possibly uses TRBD1 or TRBD2 (5 bases each). The germline V gene has CDR1 SEHNR and CDR2 FQNEAQ (reference sequence). This CDR3 region has 13 residues. With 4 bases removed from V and 5 bases from J, the gap between germline ends came to 12 bases. In DNA, the CDR3 is TGTGCCAGCAGCTGGGGGAAGGAGGACGAGCAGTACTTC. Protein product: CASSWGKEDEQYF.

The V and J genes are TRBV5-1 and TRBJ2-7, with no clear D. Germline V gives CDR1 SGHRS, CDR2 YFSETQ. V lost 1 base, J lost 3 bases, and 11 bases lay in between. This CDR3 has 14 residues. DNA of the CDR3: TGCGCCAGCAGCTTGCTAAGGGATGTCTACGAGCAGTACTTC. This codes for CASSLLRDVYEQYF.

The sample holds one count of this clone. The chain recombines TRBV19 with TRBJ1-2, with D perhaps TRBD1 (6 bases). CDR1 is LNHDA and CDR2 is SQIVND in the germline V gene (reference sequence). Trimming cost V 4 bases and J 5 bases, with 17 bases left between them. The CDR3 sequence is 15 residues long. The CDR3 region has the DNA TGTGCCAGTAGTAGCCGGGACAAGGGTCTATATGGCTACACCTTC. Its protein is CASSSRDKGLYGYTF.

The chain combines TRBV25-1 with TRBJ2-3; either TRBD1 or TRBD2 may fit D (5 bases each). CDR1 is MGHDK and CDR2 is SYGVNS in the germline V gene. CDR3 length: 14 residues. Trimming took 1 base from V and 5 from J, leaving 10 bases between them. The CDR3 nucleotides read TGTGCCAGCAGTGAATTGAGGGGAGTAGATACGCAGTATTTT. Its protein product is CASSELRGVDTQYF.